This TCR beta chain was recovered during a study of blood T cell repertoires in COVID-19. About the research overall: Collection of acute and convalescent COVID-19 samples took place in the United States, Italy and Spain.

CDR3 size: 14 residues. Germline-derived CDR1 and CDR2 are MDHEN and SYDVKM. V was shortened by 4 bases and J by 0 bases, with 10 bases between the two germline ends. The table came from immunoSEQ multiplex PCR; TCRdb's copy has only in-frame clones and leaves some out. The table lists around 86,000 clones, around 80% of them singletons. Sample: peripheral blood. The V gene is TRBV28, the J gene TRBJ2-7; D remains ambiguous. This sequence originates from a woman of 80 years or more with acute or convalescent COVID-19. CDR3 in DNA: TGTGCCAGCAGTTCTCACAGACCCTCCTACGAGCAGTACTTC. This gives the protein CASSSHRPSYEQYF.